This passage covers 10 T cell receptor beta chains from one sample sequenced in a study of glioma-infiltrating T cells after dendritic cell vaccination. The time point: after dendritic cell vaccination, including at tumor progression/relapse. Repertoires were generated with immunoSEQ multiplex PCR, while TCRdb's copy carries only in-frame clones and drops some. The sample contains about 65,000 clones, approximately 89% of which appear only once. The source was blood, collected after dendritic cell vaccination. The origin of the receptors is a human donor with glioblastoma.

The V call is TRBV6-5, the J call TRBJ2-7; 7 bases are shared with TRBD1. Germline CDR1 reads MNHEY; CDR2 reads SVGAGI. The CDR3 runs to 15 residues. After removal of 2 bases from V and 0 bases from J, the junction contained 4 bases not matched to a gene. CDR3: CASSYGTESSYEQYF. DNA of the CDR3: TGTGCCAGCAGTTACGGGACAGAGAGCTCCTACGAGCAGTACTTC.

V gene TRBV5-1 combines with J gene TRBJ2-1; 7 positions match TRBD2. Trimming took 7 bases from V and 9 from J; bases not matched to a gene: 10. CDR3 size: 13 residues. CDR1 and CDR2 from the germline V gene are SGHRS and YFSETQ. CDR3 sequence: CASRWGGDGEQFF. As DNA, the CDR3 is TGCGCCAGCCGCTGGGGAGGGGATGGTGAGCAGTTCTTC.

The chain uses TRBV19 and TRBJ1-1; D unclear. Germline V gene lookup returns CDR1 LNHDA and CDR2 SQIVND (reference sequence). The V end lost 5 bases, the J end lost 3 bases, and 10 bases lay between the germline ends. The CDR3 has 13 residues. This CDR3 reads CASSLGMDTEAFF. The CDR3 DNA reads as TGTGCCAGTAGTCTCGGGATGGACACTGAAGCTTTCTTT.

A note on this clone: The sample holds other DNA sequences that translate to the same CDR3. The rearrangement uses TRBV5-6 and TRBJ1-6; D is undetermined. Germline-derived CDR1 and CDR2 are SGHDT and YYEEEE. CDR3 length equals 14 residues. V lost 1 base to trimming and J lost 5 bases, with 7 bases between them. CDR3 in DNA: TGTGCCAGCAGCTTGTTGCCAGATAATTCACCCCTCCACTTT. Translated: CASSLLPDNSPLHF. Complete variable domain (other parts from reference TRBV5-6 and TRBJ1-6): DAGVTQSPTHLIKTRGQQVTLRCSPKSGHDTVSWYQQALGQGPQFIFQYYEEEERQRGNFPDRFSGHQFPNYSSELNVNALLLGDSALYLCASSLLPDNSPLHFGNGTRLTVT.

V usage is TRBV6-1 and J usage is TRBJ2-2, with TRBD2 matching 7 bases. This CDR3 region has 14 residues. V gave up 6 bases and J gave up 7 bases; unmatched junction bases: 8. Germline assignment: CDR1 MNHNS and CDR2 SASEGT. The CDR3 DNA reads as TGTGCCAGCAGCCCATCAGGGAGGGTCGGGGAGCTGTTTTTT. This translates into CASSPSGRVGELFF.

This clone has a single count. The chain couples TRBV18 to TRBJ1-1, with D tentatively TRBD1 (6 bases). The CDR3 extends over 16 amino acids. Germline loops: CDR1 KGHSH, CDR2 LQKENI. Trimming cost V 3 bases and J 3 bases, with 17 bases left between them. CDR3 DNA sequence: TGTGCCAGCTCACCGAGCCCGACGGGGGGCTACACTGAAGCTTTCTTT. It translates to CASSPSPTGGYTEAFF.

The rearrangement links TRBV5-4 to TRBJ1-1; tentative D call: TRBD1 (6 bases). The germline CDR1 and CDR2 sequences are SGHNT and YYREEE (reference sequence). This CDR3 contains 13 residues. V was cut by 0 bases and J by 6 bases, with 9 bases left in between. The CDR3 reads CASSLAGVPEAFF. CDR3 sequence (DNA): TGTGCCAGCAGCTTGGCAGGGGTACCTGAAGCTTTCTTT.

This clone was seen a handful of times. The genes are TRBV5-1 and TRBJ2-1; TRBD2 might be the D (6 bases). V lost 7 bases to trimming and J lost 1 base, with 24 bases between them. CDR1 SGHRS and CDR2 YFSETQ come from the germline V gene. CDR3 length equals 18 residues. The CDR3 spells CASSIRDLQTMSYNEQFF. CDR3 in DNA: TGCGCCAGCTCAATCCGGGACTTACAGACGATGTCCTACAATGAGCAGTTCTTC.

The J gene is TRBJ1-5, the V gene TRBV7-9, with D unclear. Germline CDR1 is SEHNR and CDR2 is FQNEAQ (reference sequence). The V gene lost 8 bases and the J gene lost 7 bases, with 12 bases spanning the gap. There are 12 residues in the CDR3. CDR3: CASVRVDQPQHF. The CDR3 DNA is TGTGCCAGCGTTCGGGTTGACCAGCCCCAGCATTTT.

The V call is TRBV5-8, the J call TRBJ2-7; D possibly corresponds to TRBD2 (6 bases). The CDR3 runs to 16 residues. Trimming pared 4 bases from V and 3 bases from J, leaving 20 bases between. The germline V gene encodes CDR1 SGHTS and CDR2 YDEGEE. Written as DNA, the CDR3 is TGTGCCAGCAGCAGGCGGGGCGGGTGGATTGGCTACGAGCAGTACTTC. Protein sequence: CASSRRGGWIGYEQYF.